This T cell receptor (beta chain) appears in the sequencing data of a study of blood T cell repertoires in COVID-19. Study summary: Sites in the United States, Italy and Spain provided acute and convalescent COVID-19 samples. The analysed material was cDNA or gDNA that came from T cells, B-cell-depleted T cells, or PBMCs.

Per the original methods: Amplification with reference gene primers provided the estimates of nucleated cell counts. Here immunoSEQ multiplex PCR was the method, and the copy in TCRdb shows in-frame clones only, minus some. That table is the source of V, J and clone size, and D and trimming were worked out from the DNA. The sample carries about 79,000 clones, around nine tenths recorded once. The origin of this receptor is a man aged 65-85 years with active or convalescent COVID-19. Material for sequencing was peripheral blood.

CDR3 in DNA: TGTGCCAGCACCCCGGGTGGGAACACTGAAGCTTTCTTT. Its protein is CASTPGGNTEAFF. This chain joins TRBV11-1 and TRBJ1-1; D is ambiguous. The germline V gene has CDR1 SGHAT and CDR2 FQDESV (reference sequence). Trimming took 7 bases from V and 1 from J, leaving 10 bases between them. The CDR3 spans 13 residues.